This entry lists 24 T cell receptor beta chains sequenced from one sample in a study of circulating and synovial CD4+ cells in juvenile arthritis. TCRdb keeps only in-frame clones here, not all; method: immunoSEQ multiplex PCR. The sample holds approximately 36,000 clones, approximately 96% seen once. Sequencing input: CD4+ T cells from blood. The receptors originated from a human donor with juvenile idiopathic arthritis.

The chain is built from TRBV7-2 and TRBJ2-3; TRBD2 matches at 11 bases. The V segment lost 0 bases and the J segment 6 bases; nucleotides outside the gene matches: 8. Germline assignment: CDR1 SGHTA and CDR2 FQGNSA. The CDR3 runs to 17 residues. The DNA of the CDR3 is TGTGCCAGCAGCTTAGCGGTGACTAGCGGGAAACGCGATACGCAGTATTTT. Translated, it gives CASSLAVTSGKRDTQYF.

The V and J genes are TRBV6-5 and TRBJ1-5; 8 bases are a match to TRBD1. Germline values: CDR1 MNHEY, CDR2 SVGAGI. Trimming cost V 6 bases and J 2 bases; bases outside gene matches: 6. CDR3 length equals 15 residues. The CDR3 sequence is CASSRTGFGNQPQHF. The CDR3 DNA reads TGTGCCAGCAGCCGGACAGGGTTCGGCAATCAGCCCCAGCATTTT.

This chain links TRBV6-5 with TRBJ1-2, with D possibly TRBD1 on 5 matching bases. Germline CDR1 reads MNHEY; CDR2 reads SVGAGI. Trimming took 7 bases from V and 4 from J, leaving 13 bases between them. The CDR3 extends over 13 amino acids. DNA for the CDR3: TGTGCCAGCATCGGGGGGGGAGGCTATGGCTACACCTTC. Protein: CASIGGGGYGYTF.

This rearrangement joins TRBV4-1 to TRBJ2-5, with 8 bases lining up with TRBD1. Germline V CDR1 and CDR2: MGHRA, YSYEKL. Germline trimming cut 5 bases from V and 4 bases from J; bases unmatched to any gene: 9. The CDR3 is 15 residues long. CDR3 DNA sequence: TGCGCCAGCAGCAAGTCAGGACAGGGCGTAGAGACCCAGTACTTC. Translation: CASSKSGQGVETQYF.

The chain is built from TRBV5-6 and TRBJ2-1; 9 positions match TRBD2. J gave up 4 bases and V 0 bases, and 5 bases lay outside the gene matches. The CDR3 runs to 16 residues. Germline assignment: CDR1 SGHDT and CDR2 YYEEEE. The CDR3 loop is CASSLAPAGGYNEQFF. As DNA, the CDR3 is TGTGCCAGCAGCTTGGCCCCGGCGGGGGGGTACAATGAGCAGTTCTTC.

The V call is TRBV19, the J call TRBJ2-3, with 9 bases lining up with TRBD1. The CDR3 has 14 residues. V lost 10 bases, J lost 8 bases, and 13 bases stayed unmatched. CDR1 is LNHDA and CDR2 is SQIVND in the germline V gene (reference sequence). CDR3 nucleotide sequence: TGTGCCACCAGACCCGGGACAGGGTCGGTTACGCAGTATTTT. It codes for CATRPGTGSVTQYF.

This sequence joins TRBV7-2 and TRBJ1-2, with TRBD1 matching 7 bases. V lost 5 bases, J lost 3 bases, and 6 bases stayed unmatched. The germline V gene has CDR1 SGHTA and CDR2 FQGNSA. The CDR3 runs 14 residues. The CDR3 DNA is TGTGCCAGCAGCCGGGACAGCCCTTACTATGGCTACACCTTC. It yields the protein CASSRDSPYYGYTF.

The chain couples TRBV29-1 to TRBJ2-5, with D maybe TRBD1 (5 bases). Per the germline V gene, CDR1 is SQVTM and CDR2 is ANQGSEA. This CDR3 contains 12 residues. Trimming took 4 bases from V and 2 from J, leaving 8 bases between them. For the CDR3, the DNA is TGCAGCGTTGGAAGGACACAAGAGACCCAGTACTTC. This encodes CSVGRTQETQYF. The complete variable domain, with remaining parts taken from reference TRBV29-1 and TRBJ2-5, reads SAVISQKPSRDICQRGTSLTIQCQVDSQVTMMFWYRQQPGQSLTLIATANQGSEATYESGFVIDKFPISRPNLTFSTLTVSNMSPEDSSIYLCSVGRTQETQYFGPGTRLLVL.

The rearrangement links TRBV18 to TRBJ2-5; D possibly corresponds to TRBD2 (5 bases). The tail of the sequence fits TRBJ2-7 better, so the J call may be wrong. CDR3 length equals 14 residues. CDR1 and CDR2 from the germline V gene are KGHSH and LQKENI. Here the CDR3 reads CASSPGGHSYEQYF. The CDR3 DNA is TGTGCCAGCTCACCAGGCGGGCACTCCTACGAGCAGTACTTC.

The V gene is TRBV5-1, the J gene TRBJ1-1, with 8 bases fitting TRBD1. The CDR3 is made up of 17 amino acids. V lost 2 bases to trimming and J lost 1 base; unmatched junction nucleotides: 10. Germline CDR1 SGHRS, CDR2 YFSETQ. CDR3 sequence: CASSLPDRDPSNTEAFF. The CDR3 DNA reads as TGCGCCAGCAGCTTACCGGACAGGGACCCTTCGAACACTGAAGCTTTCTTT.

The genes are TRBV29-1 and TRBJ2-3, with 7 bases that match TRBD2. V gave up 6 bases and J gave up 3 bases; unmatched junction bases: 12. The germline V gene has CDR1 SQVTM and CDR2 ANQGSEA. The CDR3 spans 15 residues. CDR3 sequence: CSVGRGALSTDTQYF. CDR3 nucleotide sequence: TGCAGCGTGGGGAGGGGAGCCCTGTCAACAGATACGCAGTATTTT.

With respect to this clone: The same CDR3 arises from other DNA sequences in this sample as well. V usage is TRBV10-3 and J usage is TRBJ1-6; no clear D gene. The CDR3 sequence is 14 residues long. V was cut by 0 bases and J by 6 bases, with 6 bases left in between. Germline V gene data show CDR1 as ENHRY and CDR2 as SYGVKD. DNA for the CDR3: TGTGCCATCAGTGAGTCTGCGGTTAATTCACCCCTCCACTTT. This encodes CAISESAVNSPLHF.

The chain recombines TRBV9 with TRBJ2-7; 8 bases line up with TRBD2. The CDR3 covers 16 residues. Trimming cost V 1 base and J 0 bases; bases outside gene matches: 6. Germline V gene lookup returns CDR1 SGDLS and CDR2 YYNGEE. The CDR3 DNA sequence: TGTGCCAGCAGCGTATCTGTAGCGGGGAGCTCCTACGAGCAGTACTTC. It translates to CASSVSVAGSSYEQYF.

V and J are TRBV4-2 and TRBJ1-5, with a tentative D call TRBD1 (5 bases). The CDR3 loop spans 16 amino acids. Trimming took off 0 bases at V and 1 base at J, with 10 bases between the two ends. Germline CDR1 is LGHNA and CDR2 is YNFKEQ. The CDR3 here is CASSQDAQGSNQPQHF. The CDR3 DNA follows: TGTGCCAGCAGCCAAGATGCGCAGGGAAGCAATCAGCCCCAGCATTTT.

The V and J genes are TRBV7-9 and TRBJ1-4; D may be TRBD1 (6 bases). The CDR3 has 17 residues. The V and J ends lost 2 bases and 8 bases respectively, with 21 bases between them. Germline CDR1 SEHNR, CDR2 FQNEAQ (reference sequence). CDR3 region: CASSLSGGGSRMEKLFF. The CDR3 DNA reads as TGTGCCAGCAGCTTAAGTGGGGGGGGCAGTCGGATGGAAAAACTGTTTTTT.

The chain recombines TRBV7-7 with TRBJ2-3, with TRBD1 matching over 7 bases. The CDR3 runs to 16 residues. Germline V gene data show CDR1 as SSHAT and CDR2 as FNYEAQ (reference sequence). Trimming cost V 5 bases and J 4 bases; bases outside gene matches: 12. As DNA, the CDR3 is TGTGCCAGCAGCCCCGAAGTAGGGGGCAGGGCAGATACGCAGTATTTT. As protein: CASSPEVGGRADTQYF. Drawing the rest from reference TRBV7-7 and TRBJ2-3, the complete variable domain is GAGVSQSPRYKVTKRGQDVTLRCDPISSHATLYWYQQALGQGPEFLTYFNYEAQPDKSGLPSDRFSAERPEGSISTLTIQRTEQRDSAMYRCASSPEVGGRADTQYFGPGTRLTVL.

V and J are TRBV5-1 and TRBJ2-7; unclear D gene. The CDR3 has 16 residues. Trimming cost V 1 base and J 0 bases, with 14 bases left between them. CDR1 is SGHRS, CDR2 YFSETQ, per germline. Here the CDR3 reads CASSLQNSFNSYEQYF. CDR3 nucleotides: TGCGCCAGCAGCTTGCAAAACAGTTTCAACTCCTACGAGCAGTACTTC. Full variable domain (rest looked up from reference TRBV5-1 and TRBJ2-7): KAGVTQTPRYLIKTRGQQVTLSCSPISGHRSVSWYQQTPGQGLQFLFEYFSETQRNKGNFPGRFSGRQFSNSRSEMNVSTLELGDSALYLCASSLQNSFNSYEQYFGPGTRLTVT.

This CDR3 is CASRPRRSSGDTQYF. The DNA of the CDR3 is TGTGCCAGCAGACCTAGGCGGTCTAGCGGGGATACGCAGTATTTT. This chain uses TRBV6-5 with TRBJ2-3, with 8 bases identical to TRBD2. Germline V lookup: CDR1 MNHEY, CDR2 SVGAGI. This CDR3 region has 15 residues. V gave up 6 bases and J gave up 6 bases; unmatched junction bases: 11.

The table lists this clone with a count of one. The CDR3 here is CASSRRDRDYEQYF. CDR3 bases: TGCGCCAGCAGCCGCCGGGACAGAGACTACGAGCAGTACTTC. V usage is TRBV4-1 and J usage is TRBJ2-7, with 7 bases matching TRBD1. This CDR3 has 14 residues. With V trimmed by 4 bases and J by 3 bases, 6 bases remained unmatched. The germline gives CDR1 MGHRA, CDR2 YSYEKL.

The chain combines TRBV30 with TRBJ2-3; a possible D gene is TRBD1 (6 bases). There are 12 residues in the CDR3. CDR1 GTSNPN and CDR2 SVGIG come from the germline V gene (reference sequence). V dropped 3 bases and J dropped 4 bases, with 8 bases sitting between them. The CDR3 is CAWRQGADTQYF. The CDR3 DNA sequence: TGTGCCTGGAGACAGGGCGCAGATACGCAGTATTTT.

This clone appeared a few times. CDR3 bases: TGTGCCAGCAGCCCAGACAGGTCCTACGAGCAGTACTTC. Protein sequence: CASSPDRSYEQYF. V and J are TRBV11-2 and TRBJ2-7, with D possibly TRBD1 on 6 matching bases. This CDR3 has 13 amino acids. The germline CDR1 and CDR2 sequences are SGHAT and FQNNGV. Trimming stripped 5 bases from V and 1 base from J, with 9 bases between.

The gene calls are TRBV7-3 and TRBJ1-1; D ambiguous. Germline V CDR1 and CDR2: SGHTA, FQGTGA. There are 14 residues in the CDR3. The germline V and J ends were trimmed by 1 base and 1 base, with 7 bases remaining between them. DNA for the CDR3: TGTGCCAGCAGCTTAATTCCGGGGAACACTGAAGCTTTCTTT. Amino acids: CASSLIPGNTEAFF.

The V call is TRBV19, the J call TRBJ2-5; 7 positions match TRBD2. The CDR3 length is 15 residues. The junction had 11 bases not matched to a gene; V was cut back by 5 bases and J by 5 bases. The V gene's germline CDR1 is LNHDA and CDR2 SQIVND (reference sequence). The chain's CDR3 is CASSWDGGIGETQYF. CDR3 nucleotides: TGTGCCAGTAGTTGGGACGGGGGGATCGGGGAGACCCAGTACTTC.

This chain joins TRBV25-1 and TRBJ2-5, with 8 bases matching TRBD2. J lost 5 bases, V lost 9 bases, and 8 bases had no gene match. CDR1 and CDR2 from the germline V gene are MGHDK and SYGVNS. This CDR3 comprises 13 residues. CDR3 in amino acids: CASLAGAMETQYF. DNA for the CDR3: TGTGCCAGTCTAGCGGGCGCTATGGAGACCCAGTACTTC.